These 20 T cell receptor beta chains originate from one sample sequenced in a study of T cells in localized non-small cell lung cancer. Clones were sequenced by immunoSEQ multiplex PCR, and TCRdb holds only the in-frame ones, with some missing. This sample has 50,000 to 70,000 clones, with approximately 80% found just once. The sample here was PBMCs, taken before any cancer treatment. The source of these receptors is a man between 40 and 70 years old with stage II lung adenocarcinoma.

The chain combines TRBV4-2 with TRBJ2-3; maybe TRBD1 (5 bases). From germline, CDR1 is LGHNA and CDR2 YNFKEQ. The CDR3 runs 16 residues. Trimming shortened V by 0 bases and J by 2 bases, and 12 bases separated the two germline ends. The CDR3, as DNA: TGTGCCAGCAGCCAAGATTGGCAGGGCCCCACAGATACGCAGTATTTT. It specifies CASSQDWQGPTDTQYF.

The chain carries TRBV19 and TRBJ1-5; D perhaps matches TRBD1 (6 bases). The CDR3 has 16 residues. Germline V lookup: CDR1 LNHDA, CDR2 SQIVND (reference sequence). V lost 5 bases and J lost 2, with 16 bases in between. This chain's CDR3 is CASSATQGWGNQPQHF. The DNA of the CDR3 is TGTGCCAGTAGTGCAACACAGGGTTGGGGCAATCAGCCCCAGCATTTT.

This clone was observed a few times. The chain joins TRBV18 to TRBJ2-5; D may be TRBD2 (6 bases). The CDR3 runs 13 residues. The V and J ends lost 3 bases and 2 bases respectively, with 7 bases between them. Germline CDR1 is KGHSH and CDR2 is LQKENI. CDR3 protein: CASSPTRQETQYF. CDR3 DNA sequence: TGTGCCAGCTCACCGACTAGACAAGAGACCCAGTACTTC.

The V gene is TRBV6-6, the J gene TRBJ2-7; 8 bases fit TRBD1. Trimming removed 5 bases from V and 0 bases from J; junction bases left unmatched: 3. Germline V gene data show CDR1 as MNHNY and CDR2 as SVGAGI (reference sequence). The CDR3 contains 14 residues. CDR3 DNA sequence: TGTGCCAGCAGTAGGGACAGGAGCTCCTACGAGCAGTACTTC. Its translation: CASSRDRSSYEQYF.

This rearrangement joins TRBV27 to TRBJ2-7, with D possibly being TRBD2 (7 bases). This CDR3 is 16 amino acids long. V lost 8 bases and J 1 base, leaving 21 bases between the germline ends. Germline V gene sequence: CDR1 MNHEY, CDR2 SMNVEV (reference sequence). The CDR3 region has the DNA TGTGCCAGCGGACGAGGGGGGGGACGAATATCCTACGAGCAGTACTTC. Its translation: CASGRGGGRISYEQYF.

The rearrangement uses TRBV6-6 and TRBJ1-1; D possibly corresponds to TRBD1 (6 bases). This CDR3 is 14 amino acids long. V lost 4 bases and J lost 3, with 12 bases in between. CDR1 is MNHNY, CDR2 SVGAGI, per germline (reference sequence). In DNA form, the CDR3 reads TGTGCCAGCAGTTCCGGACAGCCTTACACTGAAGCTTTCTTT. Protein: CASSSGQPYTEAFF.

The gene calls are TRBV27 and TRBJ2-7; unclear D gene. The germline gives CDR1 MNHEY, CDR2 SMNVEV (reference sequence). Trimming took off 6 bases at V and 0 bases at J, with 12 bases between the two ends. This CDR3 is 14 amino acids long. CDR3 amino acids: CASSLGWSSYEQYF. In DNA, the CDR3 is TGTGCCAGCAGCCTTGGGTGGAGCTCCTACGAGCAGTACTTC.

The rearrangement uses TRBV30 and TRBJ1-2; D possibly corresponds to TRBD1 (6 bases). The CDR3 contains 14 residues. Germline CDR1 GTSNPN, CDR2 SVGIG (reference sequence). The CDR3 is CAGNVAGTSPRSTF. The CDR3 DNA reads TGTGCTGGAAATGTAGCAGGGACAAGTCCTAGATCCACCTTC.

DNA for the CDR3: TGTGCCAGTAGTACCCAGGGCGTGCGTCCCTATGGCTACACCTTC. Encoded protein: CASSTQGVRPYGYTF. The rearrangement joins TRBV19 to TRBJ1-2; TRBD1 might be the D (5 bases). With 4 bases removed from V and 4 bases from J, the gap between germline ends came to 16 bases. CDR1 and CDR2 (germline): LNHDA, SQIVND (reference sequence). CDR3 size: 15 residues.

This clone has more than one count but fewer than ten. This rearrangement joins TRBV18 to TRBJ2-1, with D unclear. The V end was cut by 2 bases, the J end by 6 bases, with 8 bases between. Germline CDR1 reads KGHSH; CDR2 reads LQKENI. CDR3 length equals 13 residues. The CDR3 spells CASSPGLSNEQFF. The DNA of the CDR3 is TGTGCCAGCTCACCAGGGTTGAGCAATGAGCAGTTCTTC.

The chain carries TRBV5-4 and TRBJ2-5; D may correspond to TRBD1 or TRBD2 (6 bases each). Germline V gene lookup returns CDR1 SGHNT and CDR2 YYREEE (reference sequence). This CDR3 is 17 amino acids long. The V end was cut by 1 base, the J end by 5 bases, with 21 bases between. This CDR3 reads CASSLTGRGLEDETQYF. CDR3 in DNA: TGTGCCAGCAGCTTGACGGGCCGGGGGCTCGAGGACGAGACCCAGTACTTC. The full variable domain, rest sourced from reference TRBV5-4 and TRBJ2-5, is ETGVTQSPTHLIKTRGQQVTLRCSSQSGHNTVSWYQQALGQGPQFIFQYYREEENGRGNFPPRFSGLQFPNYSSELNVNALELDDSALYLCASSLTGRGLEDETQYFGPGTRLLVL.

Regarding this clone: Other nucleotide sequences in the sample specify the same CDR3. This chain links TRBV7-2 with TRBJ1-1; the D gene is possibly TRBD1 (6 bases). Germline assignment: CDR1 SGHTA and CDR2 FQGNSA. With 1 base removed from V and 0 bases from J, the gap between germline ends came to 12 bases. CDR3 length: 16 residues. The CDR3 DNA is TGTGCCAGCAGCTTAGGAGCAGGGGCCCTGAACACTGAAGCTTTCTTT. Its protein is CASSLGAGALNTEAFF.

The J gene is TRBJ2-4, the V gene TRBV7-9, with no clear D. The germline V and J ends were trimmed by 1 base and 8 bases, with 6 bases remaining between them. The CDR3 spans 12 residues. CDR1 is SEHNR, CDR2 FQNEAQ, per germline (reference sequence). In DNA form, the CDR3 reads TGTGCCAGCAGCTTAGTTGGAGACATTCAGTACTTC. It codes for CASSLVGDIQYF.

The rearrangement uses TRBV7-8 and TRBJ1-4, with D uncertain. The CDR3 length is 15 residues. Germline V gene sequence: CDR1 SGHVS, CDR2 FQNEAQ. The V end was cut by 1 base, the J end by 3 bases, with 9 bases between. The CDR3 nucleotides are TGTGCCAGCAGCTTAGGAGGGCAAGCTAATGAAAAACTGTTTTTT. Translating it yields CASSLGGQANEKLFF. The full variable domain, rest sourced from reference TRBV7-8 and TRBJ1-4, is GAGVSQSPRYKVAKRGQDVALRCDPISGHVSLFWYQQALGQGPEFLTYFQNEAQLDKSGLPSDRFFAERPEGSVSTLKIQRTQQEDSAVYLCASSLGGQANEKLFFGSGTQLSVL.

This clone is medium-sized by share. This chain links TRBV7-2 with TRBJ2-3, with 7 bases identical to TRBD1. V lost 5 bases and J lost 2; bases outside the gene matches: 7. The CDR3 sequence is 15 residues long. The V gene's germline CDR1 is SGHTA and CDR2 FQGNSA. The CDR3 is CASSPARGNTDTQYF. The CDR3 coding sequence is TGTGCCAGCAGCCCAGCCAGGGGGAACACAGATACGCAGTATTTT.

The gene calls are TRBV5-6 and TRBJ2-7, with 7 bases lining up with TRBD1. The junction had 5 bases not matched to a gene; V was cut back by 0 bases and J by 2 bases. The CDR3 spans 15 residues. Germline loops: CDR1 SGHDT, CDR2 YYEEEE. The CDR3, as DNA: TGTGCCAGCAGCTTGGTGACAGGGTCTACCTACGAGCAGTACTTC. This codes for CASSLVTGSTYEQYF.

V is TRBV18 and J is TRBJ2-1; TRBD2 matches at 13 bases. Looked up from germline, CDR1 is KGHSH and CDR2 is LQKENI. Trimming cost V 1 base and J 6 bases; bases outside gene matches: 6. The CDR3 spans 17 residues. CDR3 bases: TGTGCCAGCTCACCACGCCTACTAGCGGGAGGGGTCAATGAGCAGTTCTTC. Translation gives CASSPRLLAGGVNEQFF.

This clone was seen only once. The genes are TRBV19 and TRBJ1-2; unclear D gene. Germline V gene sequence: CDR1 LNHDA, CDR2 SQIVND (reference sequence). This CDR3 region has 16 residues. Between the trimmed V and J ends, which lost 3 bases and 8 bases, there was a span of 22 bases. The CDR3 protein is CASSIPGRASREGYTF. In nucleotides, the CDR3 is TGTGCCAGTAGTATCCCAGGAAGGGCTTCTAGAGAGGGCTACACCTTC.

The rearrangement joins TRBV19 to TRBJ2-5; 13 bases line up with TRBD2. Germline V gene data show CDR1 as LNHDA and CDR2 as SQIVND (reference sequence). J was trimmed by 5 bases and V by 4 bases; bases with no gene match: 10. CDR3 length equals 17 residues. For the CDR3, the DNA is TGTGCCAGTAGTACTGGGACTAGCGGGACTAGGGGGGAGACCCAGTACTTC. Protein sequence: CASSTGTSGTRGETQYF. The variable domain in full, completed from reference TRBV19 and TRBJ2-5, reads DGGITQSPKYLFRKEGQNVTLSCEQNLNHDAMYWYRQDPGQGLRLIYYSQIVNDFQKGDIAEGYSVSREKKESFPLTVTSAQKNPTAFYLCASSTGTSGTRGETQYFGPGTRLLVL.

This chain links TRBV27 with TRBJ2-2, with 9 positions matching TRBD2. The CDR3 runs to 16 residues. CDR1 is MNHEY, CDR2 SMNVEV, per germline (reference sequence). With V trimmed by 6 bases and J by 4 bases, 9 bases remained unmatched. As DNA, the CDR3 is TGTGCCAGCAGAACCCATAGCGGGAGCGGCACCGGGGAGCTGTTTTTT. This translates into CASRTHSGSGTGELFF.